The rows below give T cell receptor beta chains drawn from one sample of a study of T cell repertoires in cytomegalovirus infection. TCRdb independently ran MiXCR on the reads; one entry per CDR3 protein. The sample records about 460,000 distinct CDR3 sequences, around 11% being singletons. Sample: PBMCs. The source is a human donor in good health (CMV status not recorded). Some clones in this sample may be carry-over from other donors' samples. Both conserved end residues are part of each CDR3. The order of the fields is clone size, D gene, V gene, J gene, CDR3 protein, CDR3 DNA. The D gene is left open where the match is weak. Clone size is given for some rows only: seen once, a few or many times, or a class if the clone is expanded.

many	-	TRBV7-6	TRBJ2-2	CASSFRTVGTGELFF	TGTGCCAGCAGCTTCCGGACAGTGGGAACCGGGGAGCTGTTTTTT
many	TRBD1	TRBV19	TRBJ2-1	CASNFRDRFGDEQFF	TGTGCCAGTAACTTCCGGGACAGGTTCGGCGATGAGCAGTTCTTC
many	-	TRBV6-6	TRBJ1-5	CASSLGTVVYSNQPQHF	TGTGCCAGCAGTTTGGGGACGGTAGTCTATAGCAATCAGCCCCAGCATTTT
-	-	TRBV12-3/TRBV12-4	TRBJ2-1	CASSLYGDEQFF	TGTGCCAGCAGTTTATATGGGGATGAGCAGTTCTTC
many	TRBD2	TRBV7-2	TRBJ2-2	CASSLGWGRGGRTGELFF	TGTGCCAGCAGCTTAGGGTGGGGCCGGGGGGGTCGCACCGGGGAGCTGTTTTTT
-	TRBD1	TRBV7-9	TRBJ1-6	CASSSLPGQGNAPLHF	TGTGCCAGCAGCTCCCTGCCGGGACAGGGGAACGCACCCCTCCACTTT
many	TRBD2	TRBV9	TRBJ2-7	CASRAGGTNSYEQYF	TGTGCCAGCAGGGCGGGAGGGACAAACTCCTACGAGCAGTACTTC
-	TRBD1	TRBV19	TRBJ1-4	CASSSNPLDRGQDEKLFF	TGTGCCAGTAGTTCGAACCCCCTTGACAGGGGGCAGGATGAAAAACTGTTTTTT
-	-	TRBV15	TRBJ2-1	CATSRVGLSSYNEQFF	TGTGCCACCAGCAGAGTAGGACTAAGCTCCTACAATGAGCAGTTCTTC
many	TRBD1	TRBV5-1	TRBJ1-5	CASSPGTENQPQHF	TGCGCCAGCAGCCCCGGGACAGAGAATCAGCCCCAGCATTTT
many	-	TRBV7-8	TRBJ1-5	CASSLAFLVGHNQPQHF	TGTGCCAGCAGCTTAGCGTTTCTGGTAGGGCACAATCAGCCCCAGCATTTT
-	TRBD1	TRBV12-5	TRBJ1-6	CASGLGQGNSPLHF	TGTGCTAGTGGTTTAGGACAGGGGAACTCACCCCTCCACTTT
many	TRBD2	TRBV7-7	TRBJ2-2	CASSLRAGGKNTGELFF	TGTGCCAGCAGCTTAAGAGCGGGGGGGAAAAACACCGGGGAGCTGTTTTTT
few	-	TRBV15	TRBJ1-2	CATSRGGGYTF	TGTGCCACCAGCAGAGGGGGCGGCTACACCTTC
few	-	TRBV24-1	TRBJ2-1	CATSDPRPGRSYNEQFF	TGTGCCACCAGTGACCCTCGACCGGGCCGCTCCTACAATGAGCAGTTCTTC
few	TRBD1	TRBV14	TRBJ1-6	CASSRSGTGGGNSPLHF	TGTGCCAGCAGCCGAAGCGGGACAGGAGGGGGTAATTCACCCCTCCACTTT
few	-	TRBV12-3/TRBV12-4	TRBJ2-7	CASRKRTAYEQYF	TGTGCCAGCAGAAAACGGACAGCCTACGAGCAGTACTTC
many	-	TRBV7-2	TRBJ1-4	CASRYGNRDWEKLFF	TGTGCCAGCCGGTACGGAAACAGGGACTGGGAAAAACTGTTTTTT
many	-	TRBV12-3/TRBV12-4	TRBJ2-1	CASSLAVSAIYNEQFF	TGTGCCAGCAGTTTAGCAGTTAGCGCGATATACAATGAGCAGTTCTTC
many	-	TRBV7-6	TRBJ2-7	CASSLAGGLHEQYF	TGTGCCAGCAGCTTAGCGGGGGGGCTCCACGAGCAGTACTTC
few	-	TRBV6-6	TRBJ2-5	CASSGGPGETQYF	TGTGCCAGCAGTGGGGGACCCGGGGAGACCCAGTACTTC
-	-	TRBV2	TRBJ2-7	CAGGREVREQYF	TGTGCCGGGGGAAGGGAAGTTCGCGAGCAGTACTTC
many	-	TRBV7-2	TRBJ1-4	CASSFSQGGEKLFF	TGTGCCAGCAGCTTTAGCCAGGGAGGTGAAAAACTGTTTTTT
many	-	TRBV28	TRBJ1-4	CASKQIREKLFF	TGTGCCAGCAAACAAATCCGCGAAAAACTGTTTTTT
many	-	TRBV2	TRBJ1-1	CASSSREVGRTEAFF	TGTGCCAGCAGCTCCAGAGAGGTGGGCCGCACTGAAGCTTTCTTT
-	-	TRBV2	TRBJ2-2	CASSYRELLTGELFF	TGTGCCAGCAGCTACAGGGAACTATTGACCGGGGAGCTGTTTTTT
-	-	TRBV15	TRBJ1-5	CATSRDRREHQPQHF	TGTGCCACCAGCAGAGATAGGAGGGAACACCAGCCCCAGCATTTT
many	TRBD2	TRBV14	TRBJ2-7	CASSLSPGLAGGRSYEQYF	TGTGCCAGCAGCCTATCGCCGGGACTAGCGGGAGGCCGCTCCTACGAGCAGTACTTC
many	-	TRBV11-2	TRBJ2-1	CASSLVGGGSYNEQFF	TGTGCCAGCAGCTTAGTTGGCGGGGGCTCTTACAATGAGCAGTTCTTC
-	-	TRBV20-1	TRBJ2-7	CSASSGDGSYEQYF	TGCAGTGCTAGTTCGGGAGACGGCTCCTACGAGCAGTACTTC
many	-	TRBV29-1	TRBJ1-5	CSVQEGSNQPQHF	TGCAGCGTTCAGGAGGGTAGCAATCAGCCCCAGCATTTT
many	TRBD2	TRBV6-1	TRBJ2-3	CASRNSGGGTDTQYF	TGTGCCAGCAGAAATAGCGGGGGCGGCACAGATACGCAGTATTTT
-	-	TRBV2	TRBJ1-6	CASSENLYNSPLHF	TGTGCCAGCAGTGAGAATCTCTATAATTCACCCCTCCACTTT
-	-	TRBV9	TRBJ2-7	CASSVAQGTAYEQYF	TGTGCCAGCAGCGTAGCTCAGGGGACGGCCTACGAGCAGTACTTC
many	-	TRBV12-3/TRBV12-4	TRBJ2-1	CASSLGTVGPYNEQFF	TGTGCCAGCAGTTTAGGGACAGTGGGTCCCTACAATGAGCAGTTCTTC
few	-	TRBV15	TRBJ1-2	CATSSPGFGNYGYTF	TGTGCCACCAGCAGTCCAGGGTTTGGGAACTATGGCTACACCTTC
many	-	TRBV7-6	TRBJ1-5	CASSLFKGQGPQHF	TGTGCCAGCAGCTTATTTAAAGGGCAGGGGCCCCAGCATTTT
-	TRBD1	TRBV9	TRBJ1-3	CASSAGQFSGNTIYF	TGTGCCAGCAGCGCGGGACAGTTCTCTGGAAACACCATATATTTT
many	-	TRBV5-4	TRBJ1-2	CASSSNTNQPYGYTF	TGTGCCAGCAGCTCGAACACAAATCAGCCTTATGGCTACACCTTC
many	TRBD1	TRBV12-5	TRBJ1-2	CASGSPPTGNGYTF	TGTGCTAGTGGTTCGCCCCCGACAGGGAATGGCTACACCTTC
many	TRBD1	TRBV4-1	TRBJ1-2	CASSLRDREYGYTF	TGCGCCAGCAGCTTACGGGACAGGGAGTATGGCTACACCTTC
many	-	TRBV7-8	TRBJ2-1	CATAPYPRASYNEQFF	TGTGCCACCGCTCCGTATCCTAGGGCCTCCTACAATGAGCAGTTCTTC
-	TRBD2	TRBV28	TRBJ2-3	CASRPQTSGTFDTQYF	TGTGCCAGCAGACCCCAGACTAGCGGGACTTTTGATACGCAGTATTTT
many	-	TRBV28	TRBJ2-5	CASSLLLKLGTQYF	TGTGCCAGCAGTTTGCTCCTCAAGCTTGGGACCCAGTACTTC
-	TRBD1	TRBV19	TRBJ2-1	CASSTPGTGEFF	TGTGCCAGTAGTACCCCCGGGACAGGGGAGTTCTTC
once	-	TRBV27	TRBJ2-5	CASRQDRLNQETQYF	TGTGCCAGCAGACAGGACAGATTAAACCAAGAGACCCAGTACTTC
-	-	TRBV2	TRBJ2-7	CASSESEQYF	TGTGCCAGTTCTGAGTCCGAGCAGTACTTC